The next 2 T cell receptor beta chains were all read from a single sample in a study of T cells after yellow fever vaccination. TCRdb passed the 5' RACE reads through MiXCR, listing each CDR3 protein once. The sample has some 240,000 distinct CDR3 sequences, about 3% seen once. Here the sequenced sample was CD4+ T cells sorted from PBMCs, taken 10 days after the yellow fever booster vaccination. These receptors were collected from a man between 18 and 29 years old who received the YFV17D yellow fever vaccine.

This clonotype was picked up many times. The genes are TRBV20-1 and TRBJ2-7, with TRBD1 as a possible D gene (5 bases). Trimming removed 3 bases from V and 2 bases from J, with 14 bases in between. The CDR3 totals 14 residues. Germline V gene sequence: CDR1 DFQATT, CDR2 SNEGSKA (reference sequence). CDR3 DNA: TGCAGTGCTAGGCGGACACCGAATACCTACGAGCAGTACTTC. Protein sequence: CSARRTPNTYEQYF.

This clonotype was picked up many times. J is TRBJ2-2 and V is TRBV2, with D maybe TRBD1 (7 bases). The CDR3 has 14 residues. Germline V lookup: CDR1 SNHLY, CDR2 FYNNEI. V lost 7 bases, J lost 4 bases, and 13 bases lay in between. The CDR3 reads CASTTGRSTGELFF. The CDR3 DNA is TGTGCCAGCACGACAGGGAGGTCCACCGGGGAGCTGTTTTTT.